Sequencing of this T cell receptor beta chain was carried out in a study of identical twins. TCRdb re-called the 5' RACE reads with MiXCR, one entry per CDR3 protein. Among over 600,000 distinct CDR3 sequences listed, roughly 20% were seen once. This clonotype was seen once. This CDR3 spans 13 amino acids. Trimming removed 8 bases from V and 3 bases from J; junction bases left unmatched: 8. Looked up from germline, CDR1 is SQVTM and CDR2 is ANQGSEA. The sample was also linked to a second study, of T cells expressing NK-cell markers. That paper states: Investigators obtained TCR beta repertoires from sorted CD3+CD56+NKG2C+, CD3+CD56+NKG2C- and CD3+CD56-NKG2C+ T cells. Of CD8+ T cells, about 1.0-8% belonged to dominant NKG2C+ clonotypes in five to seven donors. Expanded NKG2C+ T cell clones were not confirmed as HCMV-specific.

The rearrangement links TRBV29-1 to TRBJ2-3; TRBD2 matches at 7 bases. This TCR derives from a woman younger than 35 in good health. The sequenced sample consisted of PBMCs. As DNA, the CDR3 is TGCAGCCCCGCGCTAGCGGTAACAGATACGCAGTATTTT. It codes for CSPALAVTDTQYF.